The 27 T cell receptor beta chains reported below all come from one sample, sequenced in a study of T cell repertoires in cytomegalovirus infection. TCRdb re-analysed the reads in MiXCR, keeping a single row per CDR3 protein. The sample lists around 750,000 distinct CDR3 sequences; approximately 30% were seen once. Their specific antigens are unknown. The material was cultured CD8+ T cells from PBMCs, obtained from culture after CMV antigen stimulation. Receptors were obtained from a human donor in good health (CMV status not recorded). Some clones in this sample may be carry-over from other donors' samples.

In its sample, this clonotype was seen a few times. The gene calls are TRBV12-3 or TRBV12-4 and TRBJ1-5, with a possible D match to TRBD1 (6 bases). With 9 bases removed from V and 2 bases from J, the gap between germline ends came to 20 bases. The CDR3 length is 16 residues. The chain's CDR3 is CASLEGGQGGNQPQHF. Written as DNA, the CDR3 is TGTGCCAGTTTGGAGGGGGGGCAGGGTGGCAATCAGCCCCAGCATTTT.

V and J are TRBV28 and TRBJ1-2, with 7 bases aligning to TRBD1. Germline V gene lookup returns CDR1 MDHEN and CDR2 SYDVKM. The ends lost 3 bases at V and 0 bases at J; junction bases unmatched: 4. The CDR3 is made up of 15 amino acids. CDR3: CASSFPGTANYGYTF. The CDR3 nucleotides read TGTGCCAGCAGTTTCCCCGGGACAGCTAACTATGGCTACACCTTC.

To note about this clonotype: A much larger clone differs from this one at a single base, so this may be a read error. The V call is TRBV7-9, the J call TRBJ2-1; 10 bases agree with TRBD2. CDR3 length equals 16 residues. Germline V gene sequence: CDR1 SEHNR, CDR2 FQNEAQ (reference sequence). The CDR3 sequence: CDSSLAGGQSYNEQFF. The CDR3 DNA follows: TGTGACAGCAGCTTAGCGGGGGGACAGTCCTACAATGAGCAGTTCTTC.

The J gene is TRBJ2-3, the V gene TRBV18; D uncertain. Trimming removed 0 bases from V and 4 bases from J, with 5 bases in between. There are 13 residues in the CDR3. CDR1 KGHSH and CDR2 LQKENI come from the germline V gene. The CDR3 nucleotides are TGTGCCAGCTCACCACCTACTCCAGATACGCAGTATTTT. This translates into CASSPPTPDTQYF.

The chain joins TRBV29-1 to TRBJ1-2, with no clear D. There are 14 residues in the CDR3. Germline-derived CDR1 and CDR2 are SQVTM and ANQGSEA. With 7 bases removed from V and 0 bases from J, the gap between germline ends came to 15 bases. CDR3: CSAPTGWPNYGYTF. DNA for the CDR3: TGCAGCGCCCCTACCGGGTGGCCTAACTATGGCTACACCTTC.

The chain recombines TRBV7-9 with TRBJ2-5; the match to TRBD1 covers 11 bases. With V trimmed by 9 bases and J by 3 bases, 9 bases remained unmatched. Germline CDR1 reads SEHNR; CDR2 reads FQNEAQ (reference sequence). The CDR3 runs 15 residues. Here the CDR3 reads CASPPGQGDEETQYF. CDR3 nucleotide sequence: TGTGCCAGTCCTCCGGGACAGGGGGACGAAGAGACCCAGTACTTC.

This CDR3 reads CASSQEPRGVTYEQYV. In nucleotides, the CDR3 is TGCGCCAGCAGCCAAGAGCCCAGGGGGGTCACCTACGAGCAGTACGTC. The chain employs TRBV4-1 and TRBJ2-7, with TRBD1 as a possible D gene (7 bases). This CDR3 comprises 16 residues. V shed 0 bases and J shed 2 bases, with 14 bases lying between them. Germline CDR1 and CDR2: MGHRA and YSYEKL.

In its sample, this clonotype was seen a few times. This chain links TRBV28 with TRBJ2-1, with 8 positions matching TRBD2. The V and J ends lost 8 bases and 6 bases, in that order; junction bases with no gene match: 12. The CDR3 runs 15 residues. From germline, CDR1 is MDHEN and CDR2 SYDVKM. Here the CDR3 reads CASRALGLVINEQFF. The CDR3 nucleotides are TGTGCCAGCCGAGCTTTGGGACTAGTCATCAATGAGCAGTTCTTC. Using reference TRBV28 and TRBJ2-1 for the parts outside the CDR3, the full variable domain is DVKVTQSSRYLVKRTGEKVFLECVQDMDHENMFWYRQDPGLGLRLIYFSYDVKMKEKGDIPEGYSVSREKKERFSLILESASTNQTSMYLCASRALGLVINEQFFGPGTRLTVL.

The rearrangement uses TRBV7-8 and TRBJ1-2; D is possibly TRBD1 (6 bases). This CDR3 is built from 15 residues. The V end was cut by 4 bases, the J end by 4 bases, with 16 bases between. Germline lookup yields CDR1 SGHVS and CDR2 FQNEAQ. The CDR3 protein is CASSSNSGTIYGYTF. CDR3 DNA sequence: TGTGCCAGCAGCTCAAACTCCGGGACAATCTATGGCTACACCTTC.

This clonotype was counted between two and nine times. The J gene is TRBJ1-2, the V gene TRBV6-6; no clear D. Germline lookup yields CDR1 MNHNY and CDR2 SVGAGI (reference sequence). There are 18 residues in the CDR3. V was cut by 4 bases and J by 0 bases, with 21 bases left in between. The CDR3 DNA is TGTGCCAGCAGTTTCTTCAGGCAGGAACTTCCTTCTAACTATGGCTACACCTTC. The encoded protein is CASSFFRQELPSNYGYTF.

This rearrangement joins TRBV6-2 or TRBV6-3 to TRBJ2-7; tentatively, D is TRBD1 or TRBD2 (5 bases each). Trimming took off 6 bases at V and 7 bases at J, with 13 bases between the two ends. The CDR3 spans 12 residues. Germline lookup yields CDR1 MNHEY and CDR2 SVGEGT. CDR3 region: CASSHGAGEQYV. CDR3 nucleotides: TGTGCCAGCAGCCACGGGGCAGGTGAGCAGTACGTC.

The rearrangement uses TRBV4-1 and TRBJ1-6, with TRBD1 matching over 8 bases. V lost 3 bases and J lost 3; bases outside the gene matches: 4. CDR1 and CDR2 from the germline V gene are MGHRA and YSYEKL. This CDR3 contains 16 residues. In DNA, the CDR3 is TGCGCCAGCAGCCAGCGGACAGGGAACTATAATTCACCCCTCCACTTT. This translates into CASSQRTGNYNSPLHF.

This clonotype appeared a few times. This chain connects TRBV28 to TRBJ2-5, with a tentative D call TRBD2 (5 bases). The CDR3 extends over 16 amino acids. V was pared by 3 bases and J by 2 bases, with 16 bases between. Germline values: CDR1 MDHEN, CDR2 SYDVKM. The CDR3 sequence is CASSFAGNSPQETQYF. CDR3 in DNA: TGTGCCAGCAGTTTCGCGGGCAACAGTCCGCAAGAGACCCAGTACTTC.

This clonotype showed up many times. J is TRBJ1-5 and V is TRBV7-2, with no clear D. Trimming took off 5 bases at V and 2 bases at J, with 13 bases between the two ends. This CDR3 has 15 residues. CDR1 SGHTA and CDR2 FQGNSA come from the germline V gene. CDR3 bases: TGTGCCAGCAGCCGCTGGTTGGGTGGCAATCAGCCCCAGCATTTT. It yields the protein CASSRWLGGNQPQHF.

The genes are TRBV24-1 and TRBJ1-4; D not resolved. The CDR3 has 17 amino acids. Germline V gene sequence: CDR1 KGHDR, CDR2 SFDVKD. Trimming left V 4 bases short and J 0 bases short, with 14 bases between. The CDR3 here is CATSDWAGPATNEKLFF. CDR3 DNA: TGTGCCACCAGTGACTGGGCGGGCCCCGCAACTAATGAAAAACTGTTTTTT.

This clonotype was counted ten times or more. V usage is TRBV28 and J usage is TRBJ1-5, with 7 positions matching TRBD1. The CDR3 spans 16 residues. Germline-derived CDR1 and CDR2 are MDHEN and SYDVKM. The junction had 10 bases not matched to a gene; V was cut back by 2 bases and J by 6 bases. Here the CDR3 DNA reads TGTGCCAGCAGTTTAAGAGGGGGCCGAGTAGGTCAGCCCCAGCATTTT. Its protein is CASSLRGGRVGQPQHF.

This clonotype was seen a handful of times. The CDR3 sequence is CAISERLATNNEQFF. CDR3 nucleotide sequence: TGTGCCATCAGTGAAAGGCTAGCAACTAACAATGAGCAGTTCTTC. V and J are TRBV10-3 and TRBJ2-1, with D possibly matching TRBD2 (5 bases). Germline V CDR1 and CDR2: ENHRY, SYGVKD. Trimming pared 3 bases from V and 5 bases from J, leaving 14 bases between. The CDR3 sequence is 15 residues long.

The chain employs TRBV15 and TRBJ2-1; possibly TRBD1 for D (5 bases). Germline V lookup: CDR1 LNHNV, CDR2 YYDKDF (reference sequence). The CDR3 is 16 amino acids. The V end was cut by 1 base, the J end by 4 bases, with 14 bases between. CDR3 DNA sequence: TGTGCCACCAGCAGAGGGGCGCAGGGTCCTTACAATGAGCAGTTCTTC. Amino acids: CATSRGAQGPYNEQFF.

To note about this clonotype: At one boundary the junction diverges from the germline segment, which might be a read error. The V call is TRBV7-6, the J call TRBJ2-5, with D tentatively TRBD1 or TRBD2 (5 bases each). Germline V gives CDR1 SGHVS, CDR2 FNYEAQ. The CDR3 covers 15 residues. The chain's CDR3 is CASSSLPRGRETQYF. The CDR3 DNA reads TGTGCTAGCAGCTCCCTCCCTCGGGGCCGAGAGACCCAGTACTTC.

This clonotype was seen only a few times. The V gene is TRBV7-9, the J gene TRBJ2-3; 7 bases are shared with TRBD1. This CDR3 is 14 amino acids long. V lost 4 bases to trimming and J lost 2 bases; unmatched junction nucleotides: 3. Per the germline V gene, CDR1 is SEHNR and CDR2 is FQNEAQ (reference sequence). For the CDR3, the DNA is TGTGCCAGCAGCTATGGACAGGACACAGATACGCAGTATTTT. This encodes CASSYGQDTDTQYF. The full variable domain, with the rest looked up from reference TRBV7-9 and TRBJ2-3, is DTGVSQNPRHKITKRGQNVTFRCDPISEHNRLYWYRQTLGQGPEFLTYFQNEAQLEKSRLLSDRFSAERPKGSFSTLEIQRTEQGDSAMYLCASSYGQDTDTQYFGPGTRLTVL.

The chain joins TRBV19 to TRBJ2-7; perhaps TRBD1 as D (5 bases). The germline CDR1 and CDR2 sequences are LNHDA and SQIVND (reference sequence). This CDR3 region has 16 residues. With 3 bases removed from V and 0 bases from J, the gap between germline ends came to 15 bases. The CDR3: CASSMDTDTRSYEQYF. CDR3 DNA sequence: TGTGCCAGTAGTATGGATACGGACACCCGCTCCTACGAGCAGTACTTC.

This clonotype was recorded a few times. The V and J genes are TRBV6-5 and TRBJ2-1, with 11 positions matching TRBD2. The V segment lost 6 bases and the J segment 0 bases; nucleotides outside the gene matches: 7. The V gene's germline CDR1 is MNHEY and CDR2 SVGAGI. This CDR3 has 17 residues. The CDR3 nucleotides are TGTGCCAGCAGACCCAGACTAGCGGGGAACTCCTACAATGAGCAGTTCTTC. Its translation is CASRPRLAGNSYNEQFF.

The chain has TRBV19 and TRBJ1-6; D not certain. The germline gives CDR1 LNHDA, CDR2 SQIVND (reference sequence). The length of the CDR3 is 15 residues. V was cut by 1 base and J by 9 bases, with 13 bases left in between. DNA for the CDR3: TGTGCCAGTAGTATAGCAAGCGCATTGGGTTCACCCCTCCACTTT. Encoded protein: CASSIASALGSPLHF.

A few counts support this clonotype. The rearrangement links TRBV6-1 to TRBJ1-5; no firm D call. CDR1 is MNHNS, CDR2 SASEGT, per germline. Between the trimmed V and J ends, which lost 3 bases and 3 bases, there was a span of 12 bases. CDR3 length: 15 amino acids. This chain's CDR3 is CASSEIGQLNQPQHF. CDR3 coding DNA: TGTGCCAGCAGTGAGATTGGTCAGCTCAATCAGCCCCAGCATTTT.

This clonotype was seen once. CDR3 DNA: TGTGCCAGCAGCCTCGGTGACAGGAATCCGACCTACGAGCAGTACTTC. It translates to CASSLGDRNPTYEQYF. The V gene is TRBV7-6, the J gene TRBJ2-7, with D tentatively TRBD1 (6 bases). CDR3 length: 16 residues. Germline CDR1 SGHVS, CDR2 FNYEAQ. Trimming cost V 5 bases and J 2 bases, with 19 bases left between them.

The rearrangement uses TRBV12-3 or TRBV12-4 and TRBJ1-2, with 10 bases fitting TRBD1. The CDR3 consists of 15 residues. Unmatched junction bases numbered 5, after V lost 0 bases and J lost 7 bases. The CDR3 DNA sequence: TGTGCCAGCAGTTTAGCGCGGGACAGGGGTGGTGGCTACACCTTC. Protein product: CASSLARDRGGGYTF.

This clonotype showed up many times. The chain combines TRBV7-9 with TRBJ2-3, with D maybe TRBD2 (6 bases). CDR1 SEHNR and CDR2 FQNEAQ come from the germline V gene (reference sequence). V lost 5 bases and J 4 bases, leaving 7 bases between the germline ends. This CDR3 region has 12 residues. The CDR3: CASSRGSDTQYF. The CDR3 DNA follows: TGTGCCAGCAGCCGGGGGTCAGATACGCAGTATTTT.